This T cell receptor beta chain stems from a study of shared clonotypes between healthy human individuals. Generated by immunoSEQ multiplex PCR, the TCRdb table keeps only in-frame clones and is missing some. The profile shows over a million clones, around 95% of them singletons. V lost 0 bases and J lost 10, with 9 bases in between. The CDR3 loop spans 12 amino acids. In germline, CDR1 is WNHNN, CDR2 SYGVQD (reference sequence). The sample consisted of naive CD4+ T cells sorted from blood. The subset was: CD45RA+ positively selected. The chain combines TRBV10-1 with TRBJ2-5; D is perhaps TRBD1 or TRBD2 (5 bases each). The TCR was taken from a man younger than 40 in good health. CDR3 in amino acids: CASSESTGRQYF. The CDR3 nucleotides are TGCGCCAGCAGTGAGTCGACGGGGCGCCAGTACTTC.